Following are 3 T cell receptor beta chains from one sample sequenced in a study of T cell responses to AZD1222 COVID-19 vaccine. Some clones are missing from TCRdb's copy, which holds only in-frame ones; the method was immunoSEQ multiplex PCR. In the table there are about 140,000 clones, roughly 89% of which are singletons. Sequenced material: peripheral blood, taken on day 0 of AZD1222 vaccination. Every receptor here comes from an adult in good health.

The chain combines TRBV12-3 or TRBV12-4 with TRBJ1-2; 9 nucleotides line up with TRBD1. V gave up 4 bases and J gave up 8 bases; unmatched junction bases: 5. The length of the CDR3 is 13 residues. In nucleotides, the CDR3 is TGTGCCAGCAGTTCCCTCGGGACAGGGGGCTACACCTTC. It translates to CASSSLGTGGYTF.

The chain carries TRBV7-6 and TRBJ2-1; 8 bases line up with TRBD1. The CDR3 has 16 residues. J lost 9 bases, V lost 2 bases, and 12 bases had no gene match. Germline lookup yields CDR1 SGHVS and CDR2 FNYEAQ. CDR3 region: CASSLPGQGSLGEQFF. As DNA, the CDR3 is TGTGCCAGCAGCTTACCCGGACAGGGTTCGTTGGGTGAGCAGTTCTTC.

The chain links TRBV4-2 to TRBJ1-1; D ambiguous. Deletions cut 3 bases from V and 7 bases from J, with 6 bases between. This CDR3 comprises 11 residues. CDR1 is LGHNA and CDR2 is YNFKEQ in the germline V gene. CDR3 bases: TGTGCCAGCAGCCAGTGGTTTGAAGCTTTCTTT. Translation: CASSQWFEAFF.